This note documents a single TCR beta chain sequence. The data originate from a study of blood T cell repertoires in COVID-19. TCRdb's table, derived via immunoSEQ multiplex PCR, lists solely in-frame clones and lacks some. This repertoire shows around 61,000 clones, about nine tenths found once; its top ten account for roughly 3.2%. This TCR derives from a man aged 45-65 years with active COVID-19. Sequencing used peripheral blood.

The CDR3 DNA sequence: TGTGCCAGCAGGACAGGGGGCGCCTACGAGCAGTACTTC. Its protein product is CASRTGGAYEQYF. The rearrangement uses TRBV27 and TRBJ2-7; 10 bases agree with TRBD1. V was pared by 6 bases and J by 2 bases, with 1 base of the junction left unmatched. The CDR3 loop spans 13 amino acids. Germline-derived CDR1 and CDR2 are MNHEY and SMNVEV (reference sequence).